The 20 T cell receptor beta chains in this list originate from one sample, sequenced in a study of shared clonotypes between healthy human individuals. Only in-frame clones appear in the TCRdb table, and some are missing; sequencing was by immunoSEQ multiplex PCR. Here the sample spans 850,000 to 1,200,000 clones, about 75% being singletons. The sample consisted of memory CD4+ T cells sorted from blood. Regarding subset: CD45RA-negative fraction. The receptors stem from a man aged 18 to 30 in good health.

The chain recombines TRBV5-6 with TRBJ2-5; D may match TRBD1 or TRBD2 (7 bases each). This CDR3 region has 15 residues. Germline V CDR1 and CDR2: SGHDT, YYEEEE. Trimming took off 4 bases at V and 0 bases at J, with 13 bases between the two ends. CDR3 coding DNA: TGTGCCAGCAGCCGGCAGGGGGGGCACCAAGAGACCCAGTACTTC. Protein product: CASSRQGGHQETQYF.

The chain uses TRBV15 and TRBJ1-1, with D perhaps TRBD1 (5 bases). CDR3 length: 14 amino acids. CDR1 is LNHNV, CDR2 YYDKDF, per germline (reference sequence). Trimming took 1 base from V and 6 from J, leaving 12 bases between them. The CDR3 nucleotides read TGTGCCACCAGCAGAGCCCCCGGGGGTCCTGAAGCTTTCTTT. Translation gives CATSRAPGGPEAFF.

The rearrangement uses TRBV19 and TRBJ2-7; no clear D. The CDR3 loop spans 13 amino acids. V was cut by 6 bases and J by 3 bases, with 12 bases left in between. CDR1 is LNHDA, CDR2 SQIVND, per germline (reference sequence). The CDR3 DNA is TGTGCCAGTAGACCTGGCCAGGTCTACGAGCAGTACTTC. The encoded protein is CASRPGQVYEQYF.

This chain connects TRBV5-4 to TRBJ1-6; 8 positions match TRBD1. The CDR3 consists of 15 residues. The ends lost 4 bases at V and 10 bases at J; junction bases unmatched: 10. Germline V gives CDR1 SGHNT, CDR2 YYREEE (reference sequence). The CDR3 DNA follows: TGTGCCAGCAGCCCGGAACAGGGGGTAGGATCACCCCTCCACTTT. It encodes CASSPEQGVGSPLHF. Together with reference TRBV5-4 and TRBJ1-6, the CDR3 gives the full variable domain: ETGVTQSPTHLIKTRGQQVTLRCSSQSGHNTVSWYQQALGQGPQFIFQYYREEENGRGNFPPRFSGLQFPNYSSELNVNALELDDSALYLCASSPEQGVGSPLHFGNGTRLTVT.

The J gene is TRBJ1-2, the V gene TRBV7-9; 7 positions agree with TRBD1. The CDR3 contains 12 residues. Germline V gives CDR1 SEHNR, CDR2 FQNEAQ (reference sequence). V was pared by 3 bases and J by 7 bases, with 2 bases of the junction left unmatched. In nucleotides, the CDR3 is TGTGCCAGCAGCTTCGAGGGGGCTGGCTACACCTTC. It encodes CASSFEGAGYTF.

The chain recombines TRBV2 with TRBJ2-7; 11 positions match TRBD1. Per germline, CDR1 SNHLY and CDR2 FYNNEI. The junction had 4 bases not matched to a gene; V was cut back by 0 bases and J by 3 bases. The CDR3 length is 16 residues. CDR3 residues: CASSEALGTGGYEQYF. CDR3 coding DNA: TGTGCCAGCAGTGAAGCGCTTGGGACAGGGGGCTACGAGCAGTACTTC. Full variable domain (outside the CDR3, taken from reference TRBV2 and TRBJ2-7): EPEVTQTPSHQVTQMGQEVILRCVPISNHLYFYWYRQILGQKVEFLVSFYNNEISEKSEIFDDQFSVERPDGSNFTLKIRSTKLEDSAMYFCASSEALGTGGYEQYFGPGTRLTVT.

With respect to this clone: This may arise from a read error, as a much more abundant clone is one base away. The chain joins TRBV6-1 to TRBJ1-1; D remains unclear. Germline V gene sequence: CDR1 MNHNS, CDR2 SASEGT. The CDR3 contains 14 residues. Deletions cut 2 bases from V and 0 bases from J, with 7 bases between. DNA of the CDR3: TGTGCCAGCAGTGAATGGGGAGTGAACACTGAAGCTTTCTTT. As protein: CASSEWGVNTEAFF.

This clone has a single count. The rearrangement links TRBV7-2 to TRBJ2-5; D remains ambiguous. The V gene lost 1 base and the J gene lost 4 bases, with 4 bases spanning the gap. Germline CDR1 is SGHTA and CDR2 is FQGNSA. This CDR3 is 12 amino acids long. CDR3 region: CASSLGIETQYF. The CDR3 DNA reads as TGTGCCAGCAGCTTAGGGATAGAGACCCAGTACTTC.

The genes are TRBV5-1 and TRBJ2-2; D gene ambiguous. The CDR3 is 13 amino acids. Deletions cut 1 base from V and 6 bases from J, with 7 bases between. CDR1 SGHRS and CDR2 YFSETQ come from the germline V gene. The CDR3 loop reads CASSLLGPGELFF. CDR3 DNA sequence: TGCGCCAGCAGCTTGTTAGGCCCCGGGGAGCTGTTTTTT.

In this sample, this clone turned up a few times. CDR3 nucleotides: TGTGCCAGCAGCGTAGTGTCGGGGACGAAACTGTTTTTT. This translates into CASSVVSGTKLFF. V usage is TRBV9 and J usage is TRBJ1-4, with D possibly matching TRBD1 (5 bases). CDR1 and CDR2 (germline): SGDLS, YYNGEE. The germline V and J ends were trimmed by 0 bases and 11 bases, with 11 bases remaining between them. The CDR3 covers 13 residues.

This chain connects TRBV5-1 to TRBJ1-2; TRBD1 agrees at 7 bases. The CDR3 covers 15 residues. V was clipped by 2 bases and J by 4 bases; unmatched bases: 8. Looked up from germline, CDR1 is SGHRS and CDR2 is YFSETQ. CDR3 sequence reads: CASSFDNRGGYGYTF. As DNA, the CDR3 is TGCGCCAGCAGCTTCGACAACAGGGGTGGCTATGGCTACACCTTC.

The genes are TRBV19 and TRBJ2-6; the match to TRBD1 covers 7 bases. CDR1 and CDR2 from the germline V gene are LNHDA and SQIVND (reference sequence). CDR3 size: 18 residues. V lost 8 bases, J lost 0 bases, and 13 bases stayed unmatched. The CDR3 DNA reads TGTGCCAGTGGATCGACAGGGAGCCCCCTCTCTGGGGCCAACGTCCTGACTTTC. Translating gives CASGSTGSPLSGANVLTF.

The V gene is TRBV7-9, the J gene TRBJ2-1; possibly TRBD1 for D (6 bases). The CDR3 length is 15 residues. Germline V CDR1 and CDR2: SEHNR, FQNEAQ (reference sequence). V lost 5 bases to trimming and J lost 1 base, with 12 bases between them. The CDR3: CASSLGTTSYNEQFF. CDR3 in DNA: TGTGCCAGCAGCCTCGGGACAACTTCCTACAATGAGCAGTTCTTC.

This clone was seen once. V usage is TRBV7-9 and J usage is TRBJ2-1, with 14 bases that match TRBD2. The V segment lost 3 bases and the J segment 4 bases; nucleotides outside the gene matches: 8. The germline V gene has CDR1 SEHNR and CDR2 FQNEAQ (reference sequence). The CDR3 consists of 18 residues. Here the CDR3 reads CASSLGRGLAGEYNEQFF. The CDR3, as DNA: TGTGCCAGCAGCTTGGGGAGGGGACTAGCGGGGGAGTACAATGAGCAGTTCTTC.

CDR3 region: CASSIGPGAYEQYF. The CDR3 coding sequence is TGTGCCAGTAGTATAGGGCCGGGGGCCTACGAGCAGTACTTC. The chain recombines TRBV19 with TRBJ2-7; D is perhaps TRBD2 (6 bases). The germline gives CDR1 LNHDA, CDR2 SQIVND (reference sequence). V was cut by 1 base and J by 2 bases, with 9 bases left in between. The CDR3 has 14 amino acids.

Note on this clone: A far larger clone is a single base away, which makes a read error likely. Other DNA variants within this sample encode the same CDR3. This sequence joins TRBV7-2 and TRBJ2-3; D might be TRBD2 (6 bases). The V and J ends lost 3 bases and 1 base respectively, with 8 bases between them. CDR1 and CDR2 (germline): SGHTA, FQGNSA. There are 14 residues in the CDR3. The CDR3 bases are TGTGCCAGCAGCTTGACTAGTGGCACAGATACGCAGTATTTT. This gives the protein CASSLTSGTDTQYF.

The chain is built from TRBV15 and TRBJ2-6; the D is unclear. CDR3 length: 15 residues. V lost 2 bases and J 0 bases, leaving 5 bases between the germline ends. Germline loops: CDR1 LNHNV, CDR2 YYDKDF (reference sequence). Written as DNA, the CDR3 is TGTGCCACCAGCAGACGAGGCTCTGGGGCCAACGTCCTGACTTTC. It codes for CATSRRGSGANVLTF.

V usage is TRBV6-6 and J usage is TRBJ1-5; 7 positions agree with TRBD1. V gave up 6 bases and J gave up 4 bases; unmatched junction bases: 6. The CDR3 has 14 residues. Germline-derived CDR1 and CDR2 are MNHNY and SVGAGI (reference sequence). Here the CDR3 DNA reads TGTGCCAGCAGGTACACAGGGGAGAATCAGCCCCAGCATTTT. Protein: CASRYTGENQPQHF.

The CDR3 is CASSNGILSSNQPQHF. Written as DNA, the CDR3 is TGTGCCAGTAGTAATGGGATACTTTCTAGCAATCAGCCCCAGCATTTT. The chain couples TRBV19 to TRBJ1-5; D not resolved. V was trimmed by 4 bases and J by 0 bases, leaving 13 bases between them. CDR1 is LNHDA, CDR2 SQIVND, per germline (reference sequence). This CDR3 has 16 residues.

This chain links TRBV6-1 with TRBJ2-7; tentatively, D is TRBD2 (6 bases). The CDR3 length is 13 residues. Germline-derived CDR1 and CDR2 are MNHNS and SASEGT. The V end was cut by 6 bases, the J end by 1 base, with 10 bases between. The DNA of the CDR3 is TGTGCCAGCAGGGGGGACTTTTCCTACGAGCAGTACTTC. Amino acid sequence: CASRGDFSYEQYF.